A single sample is the source of the 27 T cell receptor beta chains below, sequenced in a study of cytomegalovirus exposure and HLA in healthy donors. This PCR relied on a set of 60 Vbeta primers and 13 Jbeta primers. Sequencing was performed with immunoSEQ multiplex PCR; in TCRdb, only in-frame clones are kept and a portion is missing. The sample includes about 130,000 clones, approximately 80% of them seen just once. The sample comprised PBMCs. Every receptor here comes from a man aged 30 to 39 in good health and CMV-seronegative.

This chain connects TRBV30 to TRBJ2-1; 7 nucleotides align to TRBD1. The germline CDR1 and CDR2 sequences are GTSNPN and SVGIG (reference sequence). V lost 3 bases to trimming and J lost 4 bases; unmatched junction nucleotides: 9. This CDR3 is built from 15 residues. CDR3 nucleotide sequence: TGTGCCTGGAGGATTGAGACAGGGACATACAATGAGCAGTTCTTC. It is translated as CAWRIETGTYNEQFF. The variable domain in full, completed from reference TRBV30 and TRBJ2-1, reads SQTIHQWPATLVQPVGSPLSLECTVEGTSNPNLYWYRQAAGRGLQLLFYSVGIGQISSEVPQNLSASRPQDRQFILSSKKLLLSDSGFYLCAWRIETGTYNEQFFGPGTRLTVL.

This rearrangement joins TRBV5-4 to TRBJ2-5; TRBD2 matches 11 bases. CDR1 SGHNT and CDR2 YYREEE come from the germline V gene (reference sequence). The CDR3 has 15 residues. V was pared by 4 bases and J by 5 bases, with 7 bases of the junction left unmatched. The DNA for the CDR3 is TGTGCCAGCAGCCCTCCGTTAGCGGGAGGGGAGACCCAGTACTTC. Translating gives CASSPPLAGGETQYF.

This clone was seen once. The chain links TRBV10-3 to TRBJ2-7; 8 bases line up with TRBD2. Germline V gene sequence: CDR1 ENHRY, CDR2 SYGVKD. The CDR3 is made up of 15 amino acids. After removal of 4 bases from V and 2 bases from J, the junction contained 7 bases not matched to a gene. The CDR3 is CAISGLAGEPYEQYF. The CDR3 coding sequence is TGTGCCATCAGTGGGCTAGCGGGCGAACCCTACGAGCAGTACTTC.

V is TRBV14 and J is TRBJ2-5; unclear D gene. TRBJ2-7 matches the DNA end more closely, so the J call is doubtful. There are 13 residues in the CDR3. Germline values: CDR1 SGHDN, CDR2 FVKESK. This CDR3 reads CASSQDLSREQYF. The CDR3 DNA reads as TGTGCCAGCAGCCAAGATCTCTCCCGCGAGCAGTACTTC.

V gene TRBV6-5 combines with J gene TRBJ2-5; the match to TRBD2 covers 9 bases. CDR1 MNHEY and CDR2 SVGAGI come from the germline V gene. The CDR3 loop spans 15 amino acids. V was pared by 4 bases and J by 5 bases, with 8 bases of the junction left unmatched. Here the CDR3 reads CASSFKAGGRETQYF. The CDR3 region has the DNA TGTGCCAGCAGTTTCAAAGCGGGAGGTCGGGAGACCCAGTACTTC.

This clone showed up just a few times. The gene calls are TRBV2 and TRBJ2-1, with D possibly being TRBD2 (5 bases). Trimming removed 7 bases from V and 2 bases from J, with 18 bases in between. This CDR3 is built from 16 residues. The germline V gene encodes CDR1 SNHLY and CDR2 FYNNEI. The CDR3 here is CASIGSSGEAYNEQFF. The CDR3 region has the DNA TGTGCCAGCATTGGGAGTTCGGGTGAAGCCTACAATGAGCAGTTCTTC.

V and J are TRBV7-9 and TRBJ2-2; 7 nucleotides match TRBD2. There are 15 residues in the CDR3. Germline V gene data show CDR1 as SEHNR and CDR2 as FQNEAQ (reference sequence). J lost 4 bases, V lost 0 bases, and 2 bases had no gene match. CDR3 region: CASSLASGTTGELFF. CDR3 coding DNA: TGTGCCAGCAGCTTAGCGAGCGGGACCACCGGGGAGCTGTTTTTT.

V and J are TRBV11-3 and TRBJ2-1, with 11 bases lining up with TRBD2. The V and J ends lost 5 bases and 7 bases, in that order; junction bases with no gene match: 10. Germline V lookup: CDR1 SGHNT, CDR2 YENEEA. This CDR3 has 16 amino acids. CDR3 sequence: CASSLIVLAGVNEQFF. In DNA form, the CDR3 reads TGTGCCAGCAGCCTGATAGTACTAGCGGGAGTGAATGAGCAGTTCTTC.

The rearrangement joins TRBV25-1 to TRBJ2-7; D remains unclear. V was clipped by 1 base and J by 5 bases, with 3 bases between them. Germline V CDR1 and CDR2: MGHDK, SYGVNS. The CDR3 length is 11 residues. In DNA, the CDR3 is TGTGCCAGCAGTGAATCAGACGAGCAGTACTTC. It codes for CASSESDEQYF.

This chain's CDR3 is CASSLAQRDEQYF. The CDR3 DNA reads as TGTGCCAGCAGCTTAGCGCAGAGGGATGAGCAGTACTTC. This chain joins TRBV7-2 and TRBJ2-7; weak D call: TRBD2 (5 bases). The CDR3 contains 13 residues. V was clipped by 0 bases and J by 7 bases, with 10 bases between them. Germline assignment: CDR1 SGHTA and CDR2 FQGNSA.

CDR3 nucleotide sequence: TGTGCAAGTCGCTTACCTGGCAGGGACAGCTCTGGAAACACCATATATTTT. Translating it yields CASRLPGRDSSGNTIYF. The genes are TRBV12-2 and TRBJ1-3; the table calls TRBD1, which could not be checked here. TRBV12-2 is listed as a pseudogene. The CDR3 totals 17 residues.

The J gene is TRBJ2-2, the V gene TRBV29-1; D may be TRBD1 (5 bases). Trimming removed 6 bases at V and 5 bases at J, with 10 bases between. Germline assignment: CDR1 SQVTM and CDR2 ANQGSEA. The CDR3 length is 12 residues. The CDR3 protein is CSVDRGTGELFF. CDR3 DNA: TGCAGCGTCGACAGAGGTACCGGGGAGCTGTTTTTT.

The rearrangement joins TRBV6-5 to TRBJ1-2, with 7 bases identical to TRBD1. The CDR3 consists of 16 residues. Germline loops: CDR1 MNHEY, CDR2 SVGAGI. Losses at the gene ends were 4 bases for V and 0 bases for J; bases not matched to a gene: 8. CDR3 in amino acids: CASSSPRDSSNYGYTF. CDR3 DNA sequence: TGTGCCAGCAGTTCCCCAAGGGACAGCTCTAACTATGGCTACACCTTC.

The rearrangement links TRBV4-1 to TRBJ2-1; D gene ambiguous. Trimming stripped 0 bases from V and 5 bases from J, with 8 bases between. The CDR3 has 14 amino acids. The germline CDR1 and CDR2 sequences are MGHRA and YSYEKL. CDR3 nucleotides: TGCGCCAGCAGCCAAGATTCTAGGAACAATGAGCAGTTCTTC. Its translation is CASSQDSRNNEQFF.

The genes are TRBV27 and TRBJ1-6; D remains ambiguous. This CDR3 has 12 amino acids. Trimming stripped 5 bases from V and 10 bases from J, with 9 bases between. CDR1 is MNHEY, CDR2 SMNVEV, per germline (reference sequence). The CDR3 DNA sequence: TGTGCCAGCAGTCCTACTTGGTCACCCCTCCACTTT. Translation gives CASSPTWSPLHF.

This sequence joins TRBV11-2 and TRBJ2-1, with 8 bases matching TRBD1. CDR1 and CDR2 from the germline V gene are SGHAT and FQNNGV. CDR3 length: 13 residues. Trimming cost V 0 bases and J 10 bases; bases outside gene matches: 2. CDR3 nucleotide sequence: TGTGCCAGCAGCTTAGATAGGACAGGGGAGCAGTTCTTC. It encodes CASSLDRTGEQFF. Together with reference TRBV11-2 and TRBJ2-1, the CDR3 gives the full variable domain: EAGVAQSPRYKIIEKRQSVAFWCNPISGHATLYWYQQILGQGPKLLIQFQNNGVVDDSQLPKDRFSAERLKGVDSTLKIQPAKLEDSAVYLCASSLDRTGEQFFGPGTRLTVL.

The chain carries TRBV5-4 and TRBJ2-7; 13 positions agree with TRBD2. The J segment lost 6 bases and the V segment lost 8 bases, leaving 5 bases of the junction unmatched. Germline CDR1 and CDR2: SGHNT and YYREEE (reference sequence). The CDR3 is made up of 13 amino acids. The DNA for the CDR3 is TGTGCCAGTGGACTAGCGGGAGTCGGCGAGCAGTACTTC. It encodes CASGLAGVGEQYF.

This clone showed up just a few times. V usage is TRBV4-1 and J usage is TRBJ2-1; D gene uncertain. This CDR3 has 14 residues. V lost 1 base and J lost 2, with 6 bases in between. CDR1 MGHRA and CDR2 YSYEKL come from the germline V gene. In nucleotides, the CDR3 is TGCGCCAGCAGCCAAGGCGGAACCTACAATGAGCAGTTCTTC. Protein sequence: CASSQGGTYNEQFF.

In DNA form, the CDR3 reads TGTGCCAGCTGTTTGGCTAGCGGGAGGATCATAGAGACCCAGTACTTC. Its translation: CASCLASGRIIETQYF. The V call is TRBV7-8, the J call TRBJ2-5; 11 bases are shared with TRBD2. From germline, CDR1 is SGHVS and CDR2 FQNEAQ. The CDR3 totals 16 residues. The V and J ends lost 8 bases and 4 bases, in that order; junction bases with no gene match: 12. The variable domain in full, with the rest retrieved from reference TRBV7-8 and TRBJ2-5, is GAGVSQSPRYKVAKRGQDVALRCDPISGHVSLFWYQQALGQGPEFLTYFQNEAQLDKSGLPSDRFFAERPEGSVSTLKIQRTQQEDSAVYLCASCLASGRIIETQYFGPGTRLLVL.

This chain uses TRBV28 with TRBJ1-2; D uncertain. The germline V gene encodes CDR1 MDHEN and CDR2 SYDVKM. This CDR3 region has 12 residues. The V gene lost 1 base and the J gene lost 8 bases, with 8 bases spanning the gap. The CDR3 sequence: CASSLSSGGYTF. The CDR3 coding sequence is TGTGCCAGCAGTTTATCTTCGGGAGGCTACACCTTC.

The gene calls are TRBV5-4 and TRBJ1-1, with 11 bases lining up with TRBD1. V lost 4 bases, J lost 4 bases, and 9 bases stayed unmatched. CDR1 SGHNT and CDR2 YYREEE come from the germline V gene (reference sequence). The CDR3 is made up of 16 amino acids. The CDR3 here is CASSPRTGGLITEAFF. CDR3 nucleotides: TGTGCCAGCAGCCCCCGGACAGGGGGCCTAATCACTGAAGCTTTCTTT.

The V and J genes are TRBV5-1 and TRBJ2-2, with D tentatively TRBD1 (5 bases). Germline CDR1 is SGHRS and CDR2 is YFSETQ. The CDR3 runs 15 residues. V was shortened by 5 bases and J by 1 base, with 12 bases between the two germline ends. CDR3: CASREVTGNTGELFF. The CDR3 DNA reads TGCGCCAGCAGAGAGGTCACAGGGAACACCGGGGAGCTGTTTTTT.

The chain recombines TRBV4-2 with TRBJ1-5, with TRBD1 matching over 12 bases. V dropped 4 bases and J dropped 7; count of bases not matched to a gene: 5. Germline V gene sequence: CDR1 LGHNA, CDR2 YNFKEQ. CDR3 length: 15 amino acids. The CDR3 DNA follows: TGTGCCAGCAGCCGGGGACAGGGGGCTGGCCAGCCCCAGCATTTT. This sequence encodes CASSRGQGAGQPQHF.

This sequence joins TRBV9 and TRBJ1-4; D remains unclear. Germline CDR1 SGDLS, CDR2 YYNGEE. The CDR3 covers 16 residues. V was shortened by 4 bases and J by 0 bases, with 13 bases between the two germline ends. Here the CDR3 DNA reads TGTGCCAGCAGCCCCCTGCAGGATGCAACTAATGAAAAACTGTTTTTT. It specifies CASSPLQDATNEKLFF.

In this sample, this clone turned up once. The CDR3 nucleotides are TGTGCCAGCAGCGACCGGGGACTAGCGGGCGAGCAGTTCTTC. The encoded protein is CASSDRGLAGEQFF. The chain carries TRBV7-9 and TRBJ2-1, with 12 positions matching TRBD2. V shed 5 bases and J 10 bases; nucleotides not matched to a gene: 6. In germline, CDR1 is SEHNR, CDR2 FQNEAQ (reference sequence). This CDR3 region has 14 residues.

The chain recombines TRBV5-6 with TRBJ2-1; TRBD2 matches 9 bases. Per germline, CDR1 SGHDT and CDR2 YYEEEE. V lost 0 bases and J lost 8; bases outside the gene matches: 6. This CDR3 has 15 residues. The CDR3 region is CASSLAAGGRDEQFF. In DNA form, the CDR3 reads TGTGCCAGCAGCTTGGCCGCGGGAGGGCGAGATGAGCAGTTCTTC.

Concerning this clone: At one boundary the junction diverges from the germline segment, which might be a read error. The chain couples TRBV7-2 to TRBJ2-3; no clear D. Germline V gives CDR1 SGHTA, CDR2 FQGNSA. The CDR3 runs to 16 residues. CDR3 sequence reads: CASSIANIAYTDTQYF. Here the CDR3 DNA reads TGTGCCAGCAGCATAGCTAATATTGCCTACACAGATACGCAGTATTTT.